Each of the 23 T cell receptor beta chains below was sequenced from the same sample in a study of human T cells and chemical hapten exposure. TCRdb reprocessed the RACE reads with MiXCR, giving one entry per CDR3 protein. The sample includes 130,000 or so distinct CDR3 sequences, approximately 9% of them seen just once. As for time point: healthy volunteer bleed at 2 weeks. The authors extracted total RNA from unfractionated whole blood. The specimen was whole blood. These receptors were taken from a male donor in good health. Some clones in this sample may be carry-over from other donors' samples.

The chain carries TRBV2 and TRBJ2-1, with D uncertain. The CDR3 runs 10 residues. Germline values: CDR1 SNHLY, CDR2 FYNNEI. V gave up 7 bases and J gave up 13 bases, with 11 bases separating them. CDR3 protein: CASNLVGQFF. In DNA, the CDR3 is TGTGCCAGCAATCTCGTGGGTCAGTTCTTC.

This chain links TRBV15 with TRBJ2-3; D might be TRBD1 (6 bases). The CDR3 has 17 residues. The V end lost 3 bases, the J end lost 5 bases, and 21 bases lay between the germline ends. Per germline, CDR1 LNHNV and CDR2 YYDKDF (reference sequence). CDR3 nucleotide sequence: TGTGCCACCAGCAGTTCCATACAGGGTTGGCGCGGAGATACGCAGTATTTT. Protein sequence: CATSSSIQGWRGDTQYF.

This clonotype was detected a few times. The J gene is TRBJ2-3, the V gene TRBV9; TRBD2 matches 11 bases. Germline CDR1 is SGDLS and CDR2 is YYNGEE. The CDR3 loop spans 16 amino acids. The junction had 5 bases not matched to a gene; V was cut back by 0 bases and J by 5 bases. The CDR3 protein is CASSVEASGGRDTQYF. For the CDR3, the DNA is TGTGCCAGCAGCGTAGAGGCTAGCGGGGGGAGAGATACGCAGTATTTT.

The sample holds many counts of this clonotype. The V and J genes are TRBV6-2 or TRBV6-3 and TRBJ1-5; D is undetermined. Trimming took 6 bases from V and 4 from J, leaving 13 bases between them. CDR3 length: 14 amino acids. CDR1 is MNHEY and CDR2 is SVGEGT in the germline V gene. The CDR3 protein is CASSVLDGNQPQHF. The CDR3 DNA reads TGTGCCAGCAGCGTCCTTGACGGAAATCAGCCCCAGCATTTT.

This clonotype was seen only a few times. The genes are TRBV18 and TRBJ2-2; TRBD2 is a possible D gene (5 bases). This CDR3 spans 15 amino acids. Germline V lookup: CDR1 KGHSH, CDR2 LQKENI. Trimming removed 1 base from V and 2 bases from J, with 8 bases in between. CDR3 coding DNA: TGTGCCAGCTCACCACAGCGGTTCAACACCGGGGAGCTGTTTTTT. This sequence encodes CASSPQRFNTGELFF.

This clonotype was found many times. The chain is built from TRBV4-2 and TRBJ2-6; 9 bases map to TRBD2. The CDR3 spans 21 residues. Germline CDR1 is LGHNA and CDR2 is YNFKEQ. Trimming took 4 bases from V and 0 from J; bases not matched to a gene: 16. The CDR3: CASSRNVPGVSGGSGANVLTF. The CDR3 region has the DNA TGTGCCAGCAGCCGCAACGTCCCGGGGGTTAGCGGGGGCTCTGGGGCCAACGTCCTGACTTTC.

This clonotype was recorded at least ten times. CDR3 protein: CSVDGTAEAFF. In nucleotides, the CDR3 is TGCAGCGTTGACGGGACTGCTGAAGCTTTCTTT. The gene calls are TRBV29-1 and TRBJ1-1, with D possibly matching TRBD1 (5 bases). The CDR3 is made up of 11 amino acids. Germline CDR1 and CDR2: SQVTM and ANQGSEA. V was trimmed by 3 bases and J by 6 bases, leaving 8 bases between them.

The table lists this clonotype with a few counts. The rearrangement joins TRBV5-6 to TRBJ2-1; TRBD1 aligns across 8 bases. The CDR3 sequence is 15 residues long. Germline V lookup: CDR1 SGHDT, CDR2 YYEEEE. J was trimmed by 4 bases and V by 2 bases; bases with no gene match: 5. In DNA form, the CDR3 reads TGTGCCAGCAGCTTCCGGGACAGGCGATACAATGAGCAGTTCTTC. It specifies CASSFRDRRYNEQFF. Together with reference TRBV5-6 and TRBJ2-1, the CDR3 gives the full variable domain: DAGVTQSPTHLIKTRGQQVTLRCSPKSGHDTVSWYQQALGQGPQFIFQYYEEEERQRGNFPDRFSGHQFPNYSSELNVNALLLGDSALYLCASSFRDRRYNEQFFGPGTRLTVL.

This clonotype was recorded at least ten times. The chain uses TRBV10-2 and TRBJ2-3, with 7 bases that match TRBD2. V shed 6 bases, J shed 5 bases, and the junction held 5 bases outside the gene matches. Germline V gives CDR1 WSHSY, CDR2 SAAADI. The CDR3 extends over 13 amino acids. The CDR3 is CASRRAGEDTQYF. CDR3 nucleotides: TGCGCCAGCAGACGGGCGGGGGAAGATACGCAGTATTTT.

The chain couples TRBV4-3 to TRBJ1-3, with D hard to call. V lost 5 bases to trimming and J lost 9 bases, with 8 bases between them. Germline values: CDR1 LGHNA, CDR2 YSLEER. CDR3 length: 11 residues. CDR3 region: CASSEHSTIYF. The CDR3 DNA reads TGCGCCAGCAGCGAACACAGCACCATATATTTT.

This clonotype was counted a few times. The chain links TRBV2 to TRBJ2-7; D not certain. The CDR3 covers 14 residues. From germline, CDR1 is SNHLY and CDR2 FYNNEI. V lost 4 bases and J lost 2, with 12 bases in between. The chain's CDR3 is CASSGVLITYEQYF. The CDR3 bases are TGTGCCAGCAGTGGAGTCTTAATAACCTACGAGCAGTACTTC.

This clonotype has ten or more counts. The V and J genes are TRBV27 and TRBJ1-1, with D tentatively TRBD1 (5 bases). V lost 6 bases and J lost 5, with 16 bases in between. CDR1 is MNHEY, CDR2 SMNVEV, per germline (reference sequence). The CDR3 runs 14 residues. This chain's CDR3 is CASRVSGSATEAFF. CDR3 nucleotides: TGTGCCAGCAGAGTTTCAGGGAGTGCGACTGAAGCTTTCTTT.

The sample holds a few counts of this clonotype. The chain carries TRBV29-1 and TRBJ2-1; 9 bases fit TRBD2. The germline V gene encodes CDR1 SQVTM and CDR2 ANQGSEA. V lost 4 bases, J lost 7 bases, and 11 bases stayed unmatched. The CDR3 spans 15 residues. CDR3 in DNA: TGCAGCGTTGTAAGGCGGGAGGGCCTGGGGAATGAGCAGTTCTTC. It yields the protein CSVVRREGLGNEQFF.

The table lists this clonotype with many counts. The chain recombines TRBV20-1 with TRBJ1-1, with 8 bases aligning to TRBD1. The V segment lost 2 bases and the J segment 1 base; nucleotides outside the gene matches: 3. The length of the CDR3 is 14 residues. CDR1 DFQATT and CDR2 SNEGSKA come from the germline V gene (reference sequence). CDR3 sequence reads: CSARQGAGNTEAFF. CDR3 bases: TGCAGTGCTAGACAGGGGGCGGGGAACACTGAAGCTTTCTTT.

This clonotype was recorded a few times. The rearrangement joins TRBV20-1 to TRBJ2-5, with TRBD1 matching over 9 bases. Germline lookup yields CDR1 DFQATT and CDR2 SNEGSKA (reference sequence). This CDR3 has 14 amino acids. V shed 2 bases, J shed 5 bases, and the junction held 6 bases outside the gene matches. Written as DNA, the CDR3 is TGCAGTGCTAGACCGGGACAGGGAGGGGAGACCCAGTACTTC. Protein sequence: CSARPGQGGETQYF.

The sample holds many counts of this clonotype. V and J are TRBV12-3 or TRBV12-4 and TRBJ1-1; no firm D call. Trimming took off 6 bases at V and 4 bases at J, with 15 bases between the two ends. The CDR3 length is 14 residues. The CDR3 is CASSTGPLSTEAFF. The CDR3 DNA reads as TGTGCCAGCAGCACTGGCCCCCTGAGCACTGAAGCTTTCTTT.

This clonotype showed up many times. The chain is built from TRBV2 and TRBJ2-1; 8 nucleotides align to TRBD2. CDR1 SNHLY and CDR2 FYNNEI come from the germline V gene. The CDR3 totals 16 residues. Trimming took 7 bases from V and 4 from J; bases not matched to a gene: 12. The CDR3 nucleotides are TGTGCCAGCAAATCCCACGCGGGGGGCGTATACAATGAGCAGTTCTTC. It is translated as CASKSHAGGVYNEQFF.

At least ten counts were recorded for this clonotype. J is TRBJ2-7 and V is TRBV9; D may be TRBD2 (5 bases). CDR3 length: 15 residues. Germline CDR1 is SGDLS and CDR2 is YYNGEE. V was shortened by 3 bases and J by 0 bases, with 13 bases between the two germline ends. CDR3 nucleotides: TGTGCCAGCAGCGGGACGGACTGTTGCTCCTACGAGCAGTACTTC. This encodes CASSGTDCCSYEQYF.

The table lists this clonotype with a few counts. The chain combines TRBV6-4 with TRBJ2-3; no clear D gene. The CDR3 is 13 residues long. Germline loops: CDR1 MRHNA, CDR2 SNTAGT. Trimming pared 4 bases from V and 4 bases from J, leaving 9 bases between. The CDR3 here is CASSVGPADTQYF. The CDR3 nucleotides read TGTGCCAGCAGTGTAGGTCCCGCAGATACGCAGTATTTT.

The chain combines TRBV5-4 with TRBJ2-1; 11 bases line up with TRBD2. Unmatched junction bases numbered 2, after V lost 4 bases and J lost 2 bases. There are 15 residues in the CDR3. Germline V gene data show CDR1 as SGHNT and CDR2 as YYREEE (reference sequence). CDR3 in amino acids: CASSQGLAAYNEQFF. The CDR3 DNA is TGTGCCAGCAGCCAGGGACTAGCGGCCTACAATGAGCAGTTCTTC.

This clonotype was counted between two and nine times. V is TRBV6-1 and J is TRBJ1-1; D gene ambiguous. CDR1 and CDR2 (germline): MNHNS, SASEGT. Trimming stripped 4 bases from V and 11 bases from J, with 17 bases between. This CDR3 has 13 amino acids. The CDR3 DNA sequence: TGTGCCAGCAGTGGGCGGTTTTCAGTGGGGGCTTTCTTT. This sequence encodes CASSGRFSVGAFF.

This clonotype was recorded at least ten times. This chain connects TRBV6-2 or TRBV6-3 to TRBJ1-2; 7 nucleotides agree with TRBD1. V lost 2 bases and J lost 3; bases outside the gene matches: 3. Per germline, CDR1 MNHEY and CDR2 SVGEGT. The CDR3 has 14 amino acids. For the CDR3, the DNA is TGTGCCAGCAGTTACGGCGACAGGGACTATGGCTACACCTTC. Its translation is CASSYGDRDYGYTF.

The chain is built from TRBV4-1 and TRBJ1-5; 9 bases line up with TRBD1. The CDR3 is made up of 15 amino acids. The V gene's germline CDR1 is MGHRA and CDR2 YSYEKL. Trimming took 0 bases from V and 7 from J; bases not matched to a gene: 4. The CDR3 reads CASSQDGTGRQPQHF. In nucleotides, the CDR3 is TGCGCCAGCAGCCAAGATGGGACAGGGAGACAGCCCCAGCATTTT.